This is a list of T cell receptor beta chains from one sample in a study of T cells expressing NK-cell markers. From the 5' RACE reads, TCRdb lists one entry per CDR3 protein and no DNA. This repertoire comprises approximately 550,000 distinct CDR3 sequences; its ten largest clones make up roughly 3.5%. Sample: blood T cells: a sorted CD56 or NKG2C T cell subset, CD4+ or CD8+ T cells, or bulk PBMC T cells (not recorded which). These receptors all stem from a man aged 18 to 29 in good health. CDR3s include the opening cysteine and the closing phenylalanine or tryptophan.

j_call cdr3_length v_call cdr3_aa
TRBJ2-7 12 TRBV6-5 CASSYRGYEQYF
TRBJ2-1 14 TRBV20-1 CSALYRSSYNEQFF
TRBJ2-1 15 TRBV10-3 CAISELAGGPYEQFF
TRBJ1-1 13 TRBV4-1 CASSQRDSNEAFF
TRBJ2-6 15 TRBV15 CATSEVGWIANVLTF
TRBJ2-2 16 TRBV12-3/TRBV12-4 CASSFGGRWLTGELFF
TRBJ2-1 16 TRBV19 CASSTRTSGRAVEQFF
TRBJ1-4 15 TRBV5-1 CASSLSAGEAEKLFF
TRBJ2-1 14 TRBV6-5 CASSHNGGLNEQFF
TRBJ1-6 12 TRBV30 CAWSVNDPPLHF
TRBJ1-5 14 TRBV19 CASRGEGRYQPQHF
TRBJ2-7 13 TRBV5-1 CASSLGFCCGQYF
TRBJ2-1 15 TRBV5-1 CASGGVGSSYNEQFF
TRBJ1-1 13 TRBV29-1 CSVVKGTDTEAFF
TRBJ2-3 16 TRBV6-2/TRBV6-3 CASNTIWDFSTDTQYF
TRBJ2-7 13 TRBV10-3 CAISADSTYEQYF
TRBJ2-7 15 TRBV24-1 CATSDLSQGADEQYF